This T cell receptor (beta chain) was retrieved from a study of cytomegalovirus exposure and HLA in healthy donors. Use of 60 Vbeta and 13 Jbeta primers characterized the PCR. Produced via immunoSEQ multiplex PCR; TCRdb's table is partial and in-frame only. In the table there are just over 95,000 clones, roughly four fifths of which are singletons. Regarding the study as a whole: Specificity for CMV antigens was confirmed in vitro for a few of the CMV-associated chains. It was reportedly the case that the classifier diagnosed cytomegalovirus status with high specificity and sensitivity.

In this sample, this clone turned up a few times. As yet, its antigen is unknown. CDR3 length equals 12 residues. The V end was cut by 0 bases, the J end by 7 bases, with 8 bases between. Germline assignment: CDR1 SGHRS and CDR2 YFSETQ. The receptor's source is a human donor in good health. The chain couples TRBV5-1 to TRBJ2-7, with D possibly being TRBD1 (5 bases). Material: PBMCs. The CDR3 is CASSLEGIEQYF. The CDR3 DNA follows: TGCGCCAGCAGCTTGGAGGGGATAGAGCAGTACTTC.